The following is a TCR beta chain sequence with its context. Its specificity is unknown. This sample stems from a study of PD-1 blockade in classical Hodgkin lymphoma. Study-level results: Compared with baseline, CD4+ but not CD8+ TCR diversity had risen significantly by C4D1. Newly diagnosed patients were reported to exhibit reduced baseline TCR diversity relative to healthy donors. Reasons behind the repertoire differences stay unclear, perhaps disease activity or earlier therapy. Patients who initiated nivolumab within 1 year of ASCT were excluded.

The protocol was immunoSEQ multiplex PCR, while the TCRdb copy is restricted to in-frame clones and leaves out a portion. The table records roughly 100,000 clones, about 92% of them present only once. The sample's time point: cycle 4 day 1 (C4D1), after 6 weeks of nivolumab. Each patient relapsed following autologous stem cell transplantation, and prior brentuximab vedotin exposure differed. The sequencing here drew on peripheral blood mononuclear cells (PBMCs), taken before the fourth cycle of nivolumab. The clonotype comes from a human donor with classical Hodgkin lymphoma.

CDR3 DNA: TGTGCCAGCAGTGCGCGGGATACGCAGTATTTT. Encoded protein: CASSARDTQYF. V and J are TRBV6-5 and TRBJ2-3; D is uncertain. Deletions cut 5 bases from V and 6 bases from J, with 6 bases between. Germline V gene data show CDR1 as MNHEY and CDR2 as SVGAGI. This CDR3 is built from 11 residues.